This TCR beta chain was captured in a study of Ad26.COV2.S vaccination and SARS-CoV-2 variants. Treatment defined: around 19 received Ad26.COV2.S at low or high dose, single or two shots; about 5 received placebo; per-sample allocation not given. Sample collection was performed on day 63 after the first vaccine or placebo injection. Germline loops: CDR1 LNHDA, CDR2 SQIVND (reference sequence). The CDR3 has 18 residues. The V segment lost 3 bases and the J segment 1 base; nucleotides outside the gene matches: 14. The study's findings and limits: Whether participants received vaccine or placebo, their non-spike TCR breadth was similar.

In the case of this clone: What it binds is not known.

Data came from immunoSEQ multiplex PCR; TCRdb stores just in-frame clones and leaves some out. The repertoire consists of more than 300,000 clones, with 88% occurring once and the leading ten covering around 6.4%. The source of this sequence is a person aged 18 to 65 who received the Ad26.COV2.S COVID-19 vaccine or a placebo. The sample consisted of peripheral blood, taken in a trial of Ad26.COV2.S vaccine versus placebo. The genes are TRBV19 and TRBJ2-7, with 8 bases fitting TRBD2. The DNA for the CDR3 is TGTGCCAGTAGTATTTCCTCCTCTCTGGGACTAGAGTCCTACGAGCAGTACTTC. Its translation: CASSISSSLGLESYEQYF.